This is a list of T cell receptor beta chains from one sample in a study of T cell responses to AZD1222 COVID-19 vaccine. The repertoire was sequenced with immunoSEQ multiplex PCR; TCRdb's copy has only in-frame clones and lacks some. The sample holds about 150,000 clones, roughly 90% seen once. The input for sequencing was peripheral blood, taken 28 days after the second AZD1222 dose. These receptors originate from an adult who received the AZD1222 COVID-19 vaccine. Each CDR3 is given with its conserved first and last residue. The D gene is left open where the match is weak. Size is stated for part of the rows, as once, few or many counts, or as a class when the clone is expanded.

j_gene: TRBJ2-2; abundance: .; v_gene: TRBV28; d_gene: TRBD1; CDR3nt: TGTGCCAGCAGTTTAGGGACAGGGAACACCGGGGAGCTGTTTTTT; CDR3aa: CASSLGTGNTGELFF
j_gene: TRBJ2-1; abundance: .; v_gene: TRBV7-2; d_gene: .; CDR3nt: TGTGCCAGCAGCCCAATCGGCAGGATCTACAATGAGCAGTTCTTC; CDR3aa: CASSPIGRIYNEQFF
j_gene: TRBJ1-2; abundance: .; v_gene: TRBV2; d_gene: .; CDR3nt: TGTGCCAGCAGTGACTCAGGGCTTATTAACTCATCCTATGGCTACACCTTC; CDR3aa: CASSDSGLINSSYGYTF
j_gene: TRBJ1-1; abundance: .; v_gene: TRBV11-3; d_gene: .; CDR3nt: TGTGCCAGCAGCTTAGGGCGGAACACTGAAGCTTTCTTT; CDR3aa: CASSLGRNTEAFF
j_gene: TRBJ1-4; abundance: .; v_gene: TRBV28; d_gene: .; CDR3nt: TGTGCCAGCAGTTCCTGGGGGGGGGCAACTAATGAAAAACTGTTTTTT; CDR3aa: CASSSWGGATNEKLFF
j_gene: TRBJ2-5; abundance: once; v_gene: TRBV29-1; d_gene: .; CDR3nt: TGCAGCGGGGAGGGGGGACTCCAAGAGACCCAGTACTTC; CDR3aa: CSGEGGLQETQYF
j_gene: TRBJ1-5; abundance: .; v_gene: TRBV23-1; d_gene: .; CDR3nt: TGCGCCAGCGGTACAGTTTTTCTAGGGGTTGCTCAGCCCCAGCATTTT; CDR3aa: CASGTVFLGVAQPQHF
j_gene: TRBJ1-6; abundance: .; v_gene: TRBV7-9; d_gene: .; CDR3nt: TGTGCCAGCAGCCGAAGGACAAACCAGAATTCACCCCTCCACTTT; CDR3aa: CASSRRTNQNSPLHF
j_gene: TRBJ2-7; abundance: .; v_gene: TRBV5-4; d_gene: .; CDR3nt: TGTGCCAGCAGCTTGGGGGGAGACTCCTACGAGCAGTACTTC; CDR3aa: CASSLGGDSYEQYF
j_gene: TRBJ1-4; abundance: once; v_gene: TRBV15; d_gene: .; CDR3nt: TGTGCCACCAGCCGAAAAGGGAGAGGTCCTAAGGGAGAAAAACTGTTTTTT; CDR3aa: CATSRKGRGPKGEKLFF
j_gene: TRBJ1-6; abundance: once; v_gene: TRBV27; d_gene: TRBD1; CDR3nt: TGTGCCAGCAGTTTATCGCAACAGGGGGGTTCACCCCTCCACTTT; CDR3aa: CASSLSQQGGSPLHF
j_gene: TRBJ1-4; abundance: .; v_gene: TRBV2; d_gene: .; CDR3nt: TGTGCCAGCAGTACACTAGGGGTGTCGAATAATGAAAAACTGTTTTTT; CDR3aa: CASSTLGVSNNEKLFF
j_gene: TRBJ1-1; abundance: once; v_gene: TRBV3-1/TRBV3-2; d_gene: .; CDR3nt: TGTGCCAGCAGCCAAGACTCAGGAGGTGGAACTGAAGCTTTCTTT; CDR3aa: CASSQDSGGGTEAFF
j_gene: TRBJ2-1; abundance: .; v_gene: TRBV11-3; d_gene: TRBD2; CDR3nt: TGTGCCAGCAGCTCCGGACTAGCGGGAGGCAATGAGCAGTTCTTC; CDR3aa: CASSSGLAGGNEQFF
j_gene: TRBJ1-2; abundance: .; v_gene: TRBV18; d_gene: .; CDR3nt: TGTGCCAGCTCACCGCGGGAGGACAGTAGTAACTATGGCTACACCTTC; CDR3aa: CASSPREDSSNYGYTF
j_gene: TRBJ1-2; abundance: .; v_gene: TRBV19; d_gene: TRBD1; CDR3nt: TGTGCCAGTACCGGAGGGGGGACAGGGGTTAACTATGGCTACACCTTC; CDR3aa: CASTGGGTGVNYGYTF
j_gene: TRBJ1-2; abundance: .; v_gene: TRBV27; d_gene: .; CDR3nt: TGTGCCAGCAGTTTGGGCAGGGGTCGCTACACCTTC; CDR3aa: CASSLGRGRYTF
j_gene: TRBJ2-1; abundance: .; v_gene: TRBV27; d_gene: TRBD2; CDR3nt: TGTGCCAGCAGTTTATCGGGACTAGCGGGAGGTCAGTTCTTC; CDR3aa: CASSLSGLAGGQFF
j_gene: TRBJ2-7; abundance: .; v_gene: TRBV4-3; d_gene: TRBD2; CDR3nt: TGCGCCAGCAGCCAAGATACTAGCGGGAGCTACGAGCAGTACTTC; CDR3aa: CASSQDTSGSYEQYF
j_gene: TRBJ2-7; abundance: .; v_gene: TRBV6-1; d_gene: .; CDR3nt: TGTGCCAGCAGTGACGCCGGGACACCGGGCTACGAGCAGTACTTC; CDR3aa: CASSDAGTPGYEQYF
j_gene: TRBJ2-3; abundance: .; v_gene: TRBV18; d_gene: TRBD2; CDR3nt: TGTGCCAGCTCACCCCGGACTAGAACAGATACGCAGTATTTT; CDR3aa: CASSPRTRTDTQYF
j_gene: TRBJ2-1; abundance: .; v_gene: TRBV5-8; d_gene: TRBD2; CDR3nt: TGTGCCAGCAGCTTGGCCCCTAGCGGGAGGGTAGATGAGCAGTTCTTC; CDR3aa: CASSLAPSGRVDEQFF
j_gene: TRBJ2-3; abundance: .; v_gene: TRBV7-9; d_gene: TRBD2; CDR3nt: TGTGCCAGCAGCTTTCCTAGCGGGAGGTACACTAGCACAGATACGCAGTATTTT; CDR3aa: CASSFPSGRYTSTDTQYF
j_gene: TRBJ1-1; abundance: .; v_gene: TRBV5-6; d_gene: .; CDR3nt: TGTGCCAGCACCACAGGGCAAGGAGCTTTCTTT; CDR3aa: CASTTGQGAFF
j_gene: TRBJ2-7; abundance: .; v_gene: TRBV30; d_gene: TRBD1; CDR3nt: TGTGCCTGGAGCCGGACAGGGCTACAGGCCTACGAGCAGTACTTC; CDR3aa: CAWSRTGLQAYEQYF
j_gene: TRBJ1-2; abundance: .; v_gene: TRBV2; d_gene: .; CDR3nt: TGTGCCAGCAGCGAGGTCGGAAGCTATGGCTACACCTTC; CDR3aa: CASSEVGSYGYTF
j_gene: TRBJ2-7; abundance: .; v_gene: TRBV7-2; d_gene: .; CDR3nt: TGTGCCAGCAGCCCCAGGGGCCCCACCTACGAGCAGTACTTC; CDR3aa: CASSPRGPTYEQYF
j_gene: TRBJ1-1; abundance: .; v_gene: TRBV11-3; d_gene: .; CDR3nt: TGTGCCAGCAGCTTCTCTAGGGGCCGTACTGAAGCTTTCTTT; CDR3aa: CASSFSRGRTEAFF
j_gene: TRBJ1-1; abundance: once; v_gene: TRBV5-6; d_gene: TRBD1; CDR3nt: TGTGCCAGCAGCTTGCGACAGGGGGCCCCAAGAGCTTTCTTT; CDR3aa: CASSLRQGAPRAFF
j_gene: TRBJ1-5; abundance: .; v_gene: TRBV6-1; d_gene: .; CDR3nt: TGTGCCAGCAGTGAAAAAGTCATCCAGCCCCAGCATTTT; CDR3aa: CASSEKVIQPQHF
j_gene: TRBJ2-7; abundance: .; v_gene: TRBV28; d_gene: TRBD2; CDR3nt: TGTGCCAGCAGAGAACCGGGACTAGCCTACGAGCAGTACTTC; CDR3aa: CASREPGLAYEQYF
j_gene: TRBJ1-1; abundance: .; v_gene: TRBV15; d_gene: .; CDR3nt: TGTGCCACCAGCCGAGGGGGGCTAAACACTGAAGCTTTCTTT; CDR3aa: CATSRGGLNTEAFF
j_gene: TRBJ2-2; abundance: .; v_gene: TRBV27; d_gene: .; CDR3nt: TGTGCCAGCAGTTTATTTTTCCAGGGCACCGGGGAGCTGTTTTTT; CDR3aa: CASSLFFQGTGELFF
j_gene: TRBJ1-3; abundance: few; v_gene: TRBV3-1/TRBV3-2; d_gene: .; CDR3nt: TGTGCCAGCAGCCCGGGTACGGGTGGAAACACCATATATTTT; CDR3aa: CASSPGTGGNTIYF
j_gene: TRBJ2-5; abundance: .; v_gene: TRBV24-1; d_gene: .; CDR3nt: TGTGCCACCAGTGAACAAGAGACCCAGTACTTC; CDR3aa: CATSEQETQYF
j_gene: TRBJ2-5; abundance: .; v_gene: TRBV5-3; d_gene: TRBD2; CDR3nt: TGTGCCGAAGAGCCTAGCGGGAGGGCCGGTAAAGAGACCCAGTACTTC; CDR3aa: CAEEPSGRAGKETQYF
j_gene: TRBJ2-5; abundance: .; v_gene: TRBV7-8; d_gene: .; CDR3nt: TGTGCCAGCAGCTTAGGAGGTAGTTATTCAGAGACCCAGTACTTC; CDR3aa: CASSLGGSYSETQYF
j_gene: TRBJ1-1; abundance: once; v_gene: TRBV18; d_gene: .; CDR3nt: TGTGCCAGCTCACCGACTGAGAACACTGAAGCTTTCTTT; CDR3aa: CASSPTENTEAFF
j_gene: TRBJ2-1; abundance: .; v_gene: TRBV9; d_gene: .; CDR3nt: TGTGCCAGCAGCGTAGTTGGGTCTGTGGATGAGCAGTTCTTC; CDR3aa: CASSVVGSVDEQFF
j_gene: TRBJ2-7; abundance: .; v_gene: TRBV27; d_gene: .; CDR3nt: TGTGCCAGCAGTCAGGGTCAGGGACTCGAGCAGTACTTC; CDR3aa: CASSQGQGLEQYF
j_gene: TRBJ2-5; abundance: .; v_gene: TRBV30; d_gene: TRBD2; CDR3nt: TGTGCCTGGAGTCCTATTGGCGGGAGGGGAGAGACCCAGTACTTC; CDR3aa: CAWSPIGGRGETQYF